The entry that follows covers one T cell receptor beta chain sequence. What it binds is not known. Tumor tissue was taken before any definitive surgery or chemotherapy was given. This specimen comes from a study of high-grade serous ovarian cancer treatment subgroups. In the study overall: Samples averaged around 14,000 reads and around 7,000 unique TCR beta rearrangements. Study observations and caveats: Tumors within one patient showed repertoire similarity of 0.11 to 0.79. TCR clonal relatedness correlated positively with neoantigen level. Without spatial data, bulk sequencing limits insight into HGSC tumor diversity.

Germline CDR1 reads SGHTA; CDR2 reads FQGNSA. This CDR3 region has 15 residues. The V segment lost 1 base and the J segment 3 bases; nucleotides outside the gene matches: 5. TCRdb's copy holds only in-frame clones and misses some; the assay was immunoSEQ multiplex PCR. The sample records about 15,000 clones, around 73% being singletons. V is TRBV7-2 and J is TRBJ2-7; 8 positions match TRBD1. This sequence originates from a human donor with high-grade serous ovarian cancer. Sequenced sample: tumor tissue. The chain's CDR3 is CASSLVAGGNYEQYF. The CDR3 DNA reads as TGTGCCAGCAGCTTAGTGGCAGGGGGCAACTACGAGCAGTACTTC.